The 32 T cell receptor beta chains below all came from one sample that was sequenced in a study of shared clonotypes between healthy human individuals. This table comes from immunoSEQ multiplex PCR, and its TCRdb copy is limited to in-frame clones, with some not included. The sample lists more than 2 million clones; approximately 94% were seen once. Input material: naive CD4+ T cells sorted from blood. The sample's subset: CD45RA+ positively selected. All receptors come from a young man in good health.

The CDR3 DNA is TGTGCCAGCAGCTTAACCAGGGAGGGATCACCCCTCCACTTT. Translated: CASSLTREGSPLHF. V gene TRBV7-9 combines with J gene TRBJ1-6, with D possibly matching TRBD1 (5 bases). The germline V gene encodes CDR1 SEHNR and CDR2 FQNEAQ (reference sequence). The CDR3 length is 14 residues. The ends were cut back, 2 bases at V and 10 bases at J, with 12 bases in the middle.

V gene TRBV19 combines with J gene TRBJ2-1, with 11 bases that match TRBD1. The CDR3 totals 16 residues. The trim removed 6 bases at V and 7 bases at J, leaving 11 bases unmatched. CDR1 is LNHDA, CDR2 SQIVND, per germline (reference sequence). The CDR3 sequence: CASREIGTGGWNEQFF. In nucleotides, the CDR3 is TGTGCCAGTAGGGAGATCGGGACAGGGGGATGGAATGAGCAGTTCTTC.

This chain uses TRBV4-2 with TRBJ2-3; 13 nucleotides agree with TRBD2. The length of the CDR3 is 17 residues. The J segment lost 5 bases and the V segment lost 0 bases, leaving 5 bases of the junction unmatched. The V gene's germline CDR1 is LGHNA and CDR2 YNFKEQ. Here the CDR3 DNA reads TGTGCCAGCAGCCAAGATGAACTAGCGGGGGGGCGAGATACGCAGTATTTT. Translation gives CASSQDELAGGRDTQYF.

The chain has TRBV5-6 and TRBJ2-7, with unresolved D. The CDR3 is 14 amino acids. Germline V CDR1 and CDR2: SGHDT, YYEEEE. Trimming left V 2 bases short and J 6 bases short, with 15 bases between. Here the CDR3 reads CASSFILRFGEQYF. Here the CDR3 DNA reads TGTGCCAGCAGCTTTATACTGAGGTTTGGCGAGCAGTACTTC. Complete variable domain (other parts from reference TRBV5-6 and TRBJ2-7): DAGVTQSPTHLIKTRGQQVTLRCSPKSGHDTVSWYQQALGQGPQFIFQYYEEEERQRGNFPDRFSGHQFPNYSSELNVNALLLGDSALYLCASSFILRFGEQYFGPGTRLTVT.

The CDR3 spells CASSLGAETQYF. CDR3 nucleotides: TGTGCCAGCAGCTTGGGTGCGGAGACCCAGTACTTC. The chain combines TRBV11-2 with TRBJ2-5; D uncertain. V lost 3 bases and J 5 bases, leaving 7 bases between the germline ends. Looked up from germline, CDR1 is SGHAT and CDR2 is FQNNGV. This CDR3 has 12 residues. Looking up the rest from reference TRBV11-2 and TRBJ2-5 gives the full variable domain: EAGVAQSPRYKIIEKRQSVAFWCNPISGHATLYWYQQILGQGPKLLIQFQNNGVVDDSQLPKDRFSAERLKGVDSTLKIQPAKLEDSAVYLCASSLGAETQYFGPGTRLLVL.

CDR3 protein: CASSLGLAGEYQETQYF. The CDR3 nucleotides read TGCGCCAGCAGCTTGGGTCTAGCGGGAGAATATCAAGAGACCCAGTACTTC. V gene TRBV5-1 combines with J gene TRBJ2-5, with 10 bases aligning to TRBD2. Germline values: CDR1 SGHRS, CDR2 YFSETQ. The CDR3 is 17 residues long. V was clipped by 0 bases and J by 2 bases; unmatched bases: 7.

The V and J genes are TRBV28 and TRBJ2-7; D is possibly TRBD1 (6 bases). V lost 7 bases to trimming and J lost 3 bases, with 7 bases between them. Per the germline V gene, CDR1 is MDHEN and CDR2 is SYDVKM. The CDR3 totals 11 residues. CDR3 loop: CASIGGYEQYF. CDR3 in DNA: TGTGCCAGCATAGGGGGCTACGAGCAGTACTTC.

The chain combines TRBV2 with TRBJ1-1; D is ambiguous. Germline V gene sequence: CDR1 SNHLY, CDR2 FYNNEI. This CDR3 spans 14 amino acids. Trimming pared 2 bases from V and 1 base from J, leaving 8 bases between. As DNA, the CDR3 is TGTGCCAGCAGTGAAAGGACGGCGAACACTGAAGCTTTCTTT. Amino acids: CASSERTANTEAFF.

The V call is TRBV6-5, the J call TRBJ2-2; 7 bases are a match to TRBD2. J lost 10 bases, V lost 2 bases, and 4 bases had no gene match. Germline V gene data show CDR1 as MNHEY and CDR2 as SVGAGI. The CDR3 loop spans 13 amino acids. CDR3 DNA sequence: TGTGCCAGCAGTTACGGGCGGGAGCCGGAGCTGTTTTTT. It translates to CASSYGREPELFF.

This sequence joins TRBV29-1 and TRBJ1-1; D gene ambiguous. The CDR3 consists of 10 residues. V was cut by 6 bases and J by 4 bases, with 6 bases left in between. Germline assignment: CDR1 SQVTM and CDR2 ANQGSEA. CDR3 region: CSVAGTEAFF. Written as DNA, the CDR3 is TGCAGCGTGGCGGGCACTGAAGCTTTCTTT.

The chain links TRBV6-6 to TRBJ2-2; a weak D match, TRBD1 (6 bases). Per germline, CDR1 MNHNY and CDR2 SVGAGI (reference sequence). V dropped 5 bases and J dropped 1 base, with 11 bases sitting between them. CDR3 length: 15 amino acids. The CDR3 DNA reads as TGTGCCAGCAGTCGGGACACCAAGAACACCGGGGAGCTGTTTTTT. Amino acid sequence: CASSRDTKNTGELFF.

The rearrangement joins TRBV7-9 to TRBJ2-1; 10 bases map to TRBD1. The CDR3 extends over 16 amino acids. V was clipped by 0 bases and J by 3 bases; unmatched bases: 2. Looked up from germline, CDR1 is SEHNR and CDR2 is FQNEAQ (reference sequence). The DNA for the CDR3 is TGTGCCAGCAGCTTAGCTGGACAGGGGGTCTACAATGAGCAGTTCTTC. As protein: CASSLAGQGVYNEQFF. Supplemented by reference TRBV7-9 and TRBJ2-1, the full variable domain reads DTGVSQNPRHKITKRGQNVTFRCDPISEHNRLYWYRQTLGQGPEFLTYFQNEAQLEKSRLLSDRFSAERPKGSFSTLEIQRTEQGDSAMYLCASSLAGQGVYNEQFFGPGTRLTVL.

The chain combines TRBV4-3 with TRBJ2-7, with D hard to call. Per germline, CDR1 LGHNA and CDR2 YSLEER. The CDR3 consists of 15 residues. The V end was cut by 1 base, the J end by 2 bases, with 12 bases between. CDR3 region: CASSQVGVPTYEQYF. The CDR3 DNA follows: TGCGCCAGCAGCCAAGTTGGGGTCCCAACCTACGAGCAGTACTTC.

The rearrangement links TRBV4-1 to TRBJ2-1; D might be TRBD2 (5 bases). Germline V gene data show CDR1 as MGHRA and CDR2 as YSYEKL. Trimming shortened V by 1 base and J by 0 bases, and 13 bases separated the two germline ends. The CDR3 is 17 amino acids. The CDR3 here is CASSQGRARASYNEQFF. CDR3 nucleotides: TGCGCCAGCAGCCAAGGAAGGGCGAGGGCCTCCTACAATGAGCAGTTCTTC.

This sequence joins TRBV10-2 and TRBJ2-7, with TRBD2 as a possible D gene (6 bases). The germline V gene has CDR1 WSHSY and CDR2 SAAADI. V dropped 3 bases and J dropped 1 base, with 25 bases sitting between them. This CDR3 contains 19 residues. This chain's CDR3 is CASSEPLGFGRGFSYEQYF. The DNA of the CDR3 is TGCGCCAGCAGTGAACCCCTTGGGTTTGGTCGGGGGTTTTCCTACGAGCAGTACTTC.

V gene TRBV23-1 combines with J gene TRBJ2-7, with 8 positions matching TRBD1. TRBV23-1 is labeled an ORF, and its function is uncertain. With 5 bases clipped from V and 2 bases from J, the junction kept 2 bases outside the gene matches. The length of the CDR3 is 13 residues. CDR3 residues: CASSGQGPYEQYF. As DNA, the CDR3 is TGCGCCAGCAGTGGACAGGGTCCCTACGAGCAGTACTTC.

This chain links TRBV5-1 with TRBJ1-3; D is possibly TRBD1 (6 bases). This CDR3 is 15 amino acids long. The V gene's germline CDR1 is SGHRS and CDR2 YFSETQ. V dropped 4 bases and J dropped 0 bases, with 11 bases sitting between them. The CDR3 here is CASSNGQSSGNTIYF. Here the CDR3 DNA reads TGCGCCAGCAGCAACGGACAGAGCTCTGGAAACACCATATATTTT. Full variable domain (remainder filled in from reference TRBV5-1 and TRBJ1-3): KAGVTQTPRYLIKTRGQQVTLSCSPISGHRSVSWYQQTPGQGLQFLFEYFSETQRNKGNFPGRFSGRQFSNSRSEMNVSTLELGDSALYLCASSNGQSSGNTIYFGEGSWLTVV.

This clone was seen just once. This sequence joins TRBV19 and TRBJ2-7; TRBD1 matches at 9 bases. The CDR3 covers 15 residues. The V gene's germline CDR1 is LNHDA and CDR2 SQIVND (reference sequence). V was pared by 9 bases and J by 3 bases, with 12 bases of the junction left unmatched. DNA of the CDR3: TGTGCCAGCCGCGCCGGGACAGGGAACTTCTACGAGCAGTACTTC. This codes for CASRAGTGNFYEQYF. The full variable domain, its missing parts supplied by reference TRBV19 and TRBJ2-7, is DGGITQSPKYLFRKEGQNVTLSCEQNLNHDAMYWYRQDPGQGLRLIYYSQIVNDFQKGDIAEGYSVSREKKESFPLTVTSAQKNPTAFYLCASRAGTGNFYEQYFGPGTRLTVT.

The chain has TRBV5-1 and TRBJ2-5; D not resolved. V was pared by 0 bases and J by 6 bases, with 15 bases between. Per germline, CDR1 SGHRS and CDR2 YFSETQ. This CDR3 is 15 amino acids long. The CDR3 coding sequence is TGCGCCAGCAGCTTGGAAGGGAATAGCCGACAGACCCAGTACTTC. Its translation: CASSLEGNSRQTQYF.

The genes are TRBV18 and TRBJ1-1; 9 bases are shared with TRBD1. J lost 4 bases, V lost 1 base, and 4 bases had no gene match. CDR3 size: 15 residues. Looked up from germline, CDR1 is KGHSH and CDR2 is LQKENI. The CDR3 here is CASSPLQGAGTEAFF. The CDR3 DNA reads TGTGCCAGCTCACCACTACAGGGGGCGGGCACTGAAGCTTTCTTT.

The chain carries TRBV6-5 and TRBJ2-7; D possibly corresponds to TRBD1 (6 bases). Trimming left V 6 bases short and J 2 bases short, with 14 bases between. Germline V CDR1 and CDR2: MNHEY, SVGAGI. The CDR3 loop spans 14 amino acids. The CDR3: CASSRSTGPYEQYF. CDR3 coding DNA: TGTGCCAGCAGCCGATCGACAGGCCCCTACGAGCAGTACTTC.

V gene TRBV28 combines with J gene TRBJ2-5; the D is unclear. Germline V gives CDR1 MDHEN, CDR2 SYDVKM. The CDR3 spans 14 residues. V lost 2 bases and J 2 bases, leaving 9 bases between the germline ends. The CDR3 region is CASSLGRRQETQYF. In DNA form, the CDR3 reads TGTGCCAGCAGTTTAGGGCGGCGGCAAGAGACCCAGTACTTC.

The chain carries TRBV7-9 and TRBJ2-7, with 8 nucleotides matching TRBD1. The V gene end was trimmed by 4 bases and the J gene end by 2 bases; junction bases not matched to a gene: 7. CDR1 is SEHNR, CDR2 FQNEAQ, per germline (reference sequence). This CDR3 has 15 amino acids. The CDR3 here is CASSYGQGRTYEQYF. The CDR3 bases are TGTGCCAGCAGCTATGGACAGGGTCGGACCTACGAGCAGTACTTC.

Comments on this clone: The junction shows a germline mismatch at one end, possibly a read error. The DNA of the CDR3 is TGCGCCAGCAGTGACCCCGGGACAATCAACTTC. Its translation is CASSDPGTINF. The V and J genes are TRBV5-1 and TRBJ2-7; possibly TRBD1 for D (6 bases). This CDR3 region has 11 residues. CDR1 is SGHRS, CDR2 YFSETQ, per germline.

The V and J genes are TRBV28 and TRBJ1-2; D gene ambiguous. Germline V gene sequence: CDR1 MDHEN, CDR2 SYDVKM. This CDR3 contains 12 residues. Trimming stripped 8 bases from V and 5 bases from J, with 12 bases between. The CDR3 sequence is CASFSLGYGYTF. The CDR3 bases are TGTGCCAGCTTTAGTTTGGGTTATGGCTACACCTTC.

The J gene is TRBJ2-3, the V gene TRBV6-1; 8 nucleotides align to TRBD1. The CDR3 runs to 15 residues. Germline values: CDR1 MNHNS, CDR2 SASEGT. With 4 bases clipped from V and 3 bases from J, the junction kept 6 bases outside the gene matches. The CDR3 DNA reads as TGTGCCAGCAGTGCGGCAGGGGGCAGGACAGATACGCAGTATTTT. Translation: CASSAAGGRTDTQYF.

The gene calls are TRBV6-1 and TRBJ2-1; 13 bases are a match to TRBD2. J gave up 4 bases and V 7 bases, and 4 bases lay outside the gene matches. This CDR3 spans 15 amino acids. The germline gives CDR1 MNHNS, CDR2 SASEGT. Here the CDR3 DNA reads TGTGCCAGCATCAGGACTAGCGGGAGTTACAATGAGCAGTTCTTC. It is translated as CASIRTSGSYNEQFF.

Points on this clone: The sample has other DNA sequences that encode this CDR3 too. J is TRBJ1-1 and V is TRBV6-1; tentatively, D is TRBD1 (6 bases). CDR3 size: 14 residues. V was cut by 2 bases and J by 2 bases, with 9 bases left in between. From germline, CDR1 is MNHNS and CDR2 SASEGT. CDR3 sequence (DNA): TGTGCCAGCAGTGAACAGGGGCTTAACACTGAAGCTTTCTTT. Translating gives CASSEQGLNTEAFF.

The count of this clone is one. Other DNA sequences of this sample code for an identical CDR3. The rearrangement links TRBV7-2 to TRBJ2-7; no clear D. CDR1 SGHTA and CDR2 FQGNSA come from the germline V gene. The CDR3 is 13 residues long. Trimming pared 5 bases from V and 2 bases from J, leaving 10 bases between. As DNA, the CDR3 is TGTGCCAGCAGCCTCGTGTCAGCCTACGAGCAGTACTTC. Its translation is CASSLVSAYEQYF.

The rearrangement links TRBV5-4 to TRBJ2-3, with 10 nucleotides matching TRBD2. Trimming at V came to 4 bases and at J to 1 base, leaving 6 bases not matched to a gene. Germline lookup yields CDR1 SGHNT and CDR2 YYREEE (reference sequence). The CDR3 is 16 residues long. The CDR3 region is CASSPGGLAGTDTQYF. CDR3 coding DNA: TGTGCCAGCAGCCCTGGTGGACTAGCGGGCACAGATACGCAGTATTTT. The complete variable domain, with remaining parts taken from reference TRBV5-4 and TRBJ2-3, reads ETGVTQSPTHLIKTRGQQVTLRCSSQSGHNTVSWYQQALGQGPQFIFQYYREEENGRGNFPPRFSGLQFPNYSSELNVNALELDDSALYLCASSPGGLAGTDTQYFGPGTRLTVL.

The CDR3 DNA sequence: TGTGCCAGCAGCCCCGGGACAGGGCTGAATACGCAGTATTTT. It is translated as CASSPGTGLNTQYF. The rearrangement links TRBV9 to TRBJ2-3, with TRBD1 matching over 9 bases. CDR3 length: 14 amino acids. The germline V gene encodes CDR1 SGDLS and CDR2 YYNGEE. V lost 4 bases, J lost 7 bases, and 7 bases stayed unmatched.

V gene TRBV19 combines with J gene TRBJ2-1; 11 bases fit TRBD2. CDR3 length: 13 amino acids. Germline CDR1 LNHDA, CDR2 SQIVND (reference sequence). CDR3 sequence: CATGTSGYNEQFF. The CDR3 coding sequence is TGTGCTACCGGGACTAGCGGCTACAATGAGCAGTTCTTC.